The clone carrying this TCR beta chain showed up many times. The antigen remains undetermined. This sample is part of a study of T-cell reconstitution after alpha-beta-depleted transplantation in children. Study-wide points: Expanded graft clones numbering several hundred reportedly gave rise to alpha-beta T cells about two months after transplant. Certain patients had high TCRbeta diversity at day 60, and it came from recipient T cells and thymic progenitors that survived.

Unique molecular identifiers were incorporated into the prepared TCRbeta library. TCRdb re-analysed the PCR reads in MiXCR, keeping a single row per CDR3 protein. The sample contains roughly 100,000 distinct CDR3 sequences, 4.5% to 7.5% of which appear only once. The sequence was collected from a female patient aged 2-10 years who had a stem cell transplant for Fanconi anemia, so the T cells may come from the graft donor. This material consisted of PBMCs, mostly from graft donor cells, taken 60 days after TCRalphabeta/CD19-depleted stem cell transplant.

The CDR3 protein is CSVGGFMNTEAFF. DNA of the CDR3: TGCAGCGTTGGCGGTTTCATGAACACTGAAGCTTTCTTT. The chain combines TRBV29-1 with TRBJ1-1, with D unresolved. CDR3 length: 13 residues. Germline CDR1 reads SQVTM; CDR2 reads ANQGSEA. V was shortened by 4 bases and J by 0 bases, with 9 bases between the two germline ends.